The rows below give T cell receptor beta chains drawn from one sample of a study of cytomegalovirus exposure and HLA in healthy donors. Profiling relied on immunoSEQ multiplex PCR, and the TCRdb table lists in-frame clones only, not all of them. Of around 170,000 clones in the sample, almost 85% are singletons; the top ten hold around 0.46%. The sequencing input was PBMCs. The source of these receptors is a woman between 45 and 60 years old in good health and CMV-seronegative. CDR3s include the opening cysteine and the closing phenylalanine or tryptophan. Fields, in order: J gene, clone size, V gene, D gene, CDR3 DNA, CDR3 protein. A D gene is named only where the DNA matches it firmly. The size field is filled for only some rows; it gives once, few, many or a size class.

TRBJ2-5 . TRBV10-1 . TGCGCCAGCAGTGAGGTGGACACGGTGGAGACCCAGTACTTC CASSEVDTVETQYF
TRBJ1-5 . TRBV6-5 TRBD1 TGTGCCAGCAGCAGGGGACAGATGCAGCCCCAGCATTTT CASSRGQMQPQHF
TRBJ2-1 . TRBV5-1 TRBD2 TGCGCCAGCAGCTTGGGGCTAGCGGGAGGATGGGATGAGCAGTTCTTC CASSLGLAGGWDEQFF
TRBJ2-3 . TRBV19 TRBD2 TGTGCCAGTAAGACTAGCGGGACTACGCAGTATTTT CASKTSGTTQYF
TRBJ1-5 . TRBV2 TRBD1 TGTGCCAGCAGTACGGGACAGGGGGATCAGCCCCAGCATTTT CASSTGQGDQPQHF
TRBJ1-4 . TRBV7-9 TRBD1 TGTTCCAGCAGCTTAGGCCAGGGGGCCACTAATGAAAAACTGTTTTTT CSSSLGQGATNEKLFF
TRBJ1-2 . TRBV28 . TGTGCCAGCAGTTTAGATCGGGGCTATGGCTACACCTTC CASSLDRGYGYTF
TRBJ2-3 . TRBV27 . TGTGCCAGCAGAAAAACTAGGTTAGATACGCAGTATTTT CASRKTRLDTQYF
TRBJ1-6 . TRBV7-6 . TGTGCCAGCAGCTTACTACAGGCCAATTCACCCCTCCACTTT CASSLLQANSPLHF
TRBJ2-1 . TRBV19 . TGTGCCAGTAGTATAGTTGCCGTCAGTGAGCAGTTCTTC CASSIVAVSEQFF
TRBJ2-7 few TRBV28 . TGTGCCAGCAGTTCCCCCGGACAGTCCTTAGTATACGAGCAGTACTTC CASSSPGQSLVYEQYF
TRBJ1-5 . TRBV28 . TGTGCCAGCAGTGCGGGACGGCTGAGCAATCAGCCCCAGCATTTT CASSAGRLSNQPQHF
TRBJ1-1 . TRBV10-1 TRBD1 TGCGCCAGCAGTTGGAACAGGGGGGGGGAGAACACTGAAGCTTTCTTT CASSWNRGGENTEAFF
TRBJ2-2 . TRBV5-1 . TGCGCCAGCAGCTTGGTGCAGGGAACCACCGGGGAGCTGTTTTTT CASSLVQGTTGELFF
TRBJ2-1 . TRBV11-2 . TGTGCCAGCAGCTTAGATAGAGGCCAGGGGAATGAGCAGTTCTTC CASSLDRGQGNEQFF
TRBJ2-5 . TRBV27 TRBD1 TGTGCCAGCAGTTTCGACAGGGTGACAGAGACCCAGTACTTC CASSFDRVTETQYF
TRBJ1-5 . TRBV5-8 . TGTGCCAGCAGCTTGCTACCCGTTAGCAATCAGCCCCAGCATTTT CASSLLPVSNQPQHF
TRBJ2-3 few TRBV29-1 TRBD2 TGCAGCGCTTCTAGCGGGAGAGGCACAGATACGCAGTATTTT CSASSGRGTDTQYF
TRBJ1-1 . TRBV9 . TGTGCCAGCAGCCCCTACCCACAGATATTGAACACTGAAGCTTTCTTT CASSPYPQILNTEAFF
TRBJ2-5 . TRBV4-1 . TGCGCCAGCAGCCAAGAATCGCAGGGAGGGACCCAGTACTTC CASSQESQGGTQYF
TRBJ2-7 . TRBV11-1 TRBD1 TGTGCCAGCAGCTTAGTGGCGGCAGGGGGCTCGTACGAGCAGTACTTC CASSLVAAGGSYEQYF
TRBJ1-6 . TRBV6-5 . TGTGCCAGCGGCCGGGATGCTAATTCACCCCTCCACTTT CASGRDANSPLHF
TRBJ1-2 . TRBV11-2 TRBD1 TGTGCCAGCAGCGAGGACAGGTACTATGGCTACACCTTC CASSEDRYYGYTF
TRBJ1-3 . TRBV5-8 . TGTGCCAGCAGCTTGGGGGCTGCTGGAAACACCATATATTTT CASSLGAAGNTIYF
TRBJ2-1 . TRBV5-8 TRBD2 TGTGCCAGCACCCTGGGGGGGAAGGTCTACAATGAGCAGTTCTTC CASTLGGKVYNEQFF
TRBJ2-7 . TRBV18 TRBD1 TGTGCCAGCTCACCAAGGACAGGCAGCTACGAGCAGTACTTC CASSPRTGSYEQYF
TRBJ2-5 . TRBV11-2 . TGTGCCAGCAGCTTAGGTCTAGTCCAAGAGACCCAGTACTTC CASSLGLVQETQYF
TRBJ2-5 . TRBV18 TRBD2 TGTGCCAGCTCACCGCCTAGCGGAGGATCTCAGACCCAGTACTTC CASSPPSGGSQTQYF
TRBJ1-4 . TRBV28 . TGTGCCAGCAGCCTTACGAACCCAACTAATGAAAAACTATTTTTT CASSLTNPTNEKLFF
TRBJ2-7 . TRBV28 . TGTGCCAGCAGTTTAGACAGCTTCTACGAGCAGTACTTC CASSLDSFYEQYF
TRBJ1-5 . TRBV5-8 TRBD1 TGTGCCAGCAGCTTGAAGGGGGCTGGAAATCAGCCCCAGCATTTT CASSLKGAGNQPQHF
TRBJ1-5 . TRBV10-3 . TGTGCCATCAGGGACCGGGGGGATGGTCAGCCCCAGCATTTT CAIRDRGDGQPQHF
TRBJ1-2 . TRBV28 . TGTGCCAGCAGTTTATCCCACAGGGCTAACTATGGCTACACCTTC CASSLSHRANYGYTF
TRBJ1-4 . TRBV5-1 TRBD1 TGCGCCAGCAGCACGGGACAGCCTAATGAAAAACTGTTTTTT CASSTGQPNEKLFF
TRBJ2-7 . TRBV11-2 TRBD2 TGTGCCAGCAGCTTTTGGGCGGGAGCAGGGTACGAGCAGTACTTC CASSFWAGAGYEQYF
TRBJ2-7 . TRBV4-1 . TGCGCCAGCAGCCAGAACCCGCGGGTCGGAAACGAGCAGTACTTC CASSQNPRVGNEQYF
TRBJ2-2 few TRBV19 TRBD2 TGTGCCAGTACCCCTATTGTAGCGGGAAACACCGGGGAGCTGTTTTTT CASTPIVAGNTGELFF
TRBJ1-2 . TRBV28 TRBD1 TGTGCCAGCGAACCGGGACAGGGTTTGGGCTACACCTTC CASEPGQGLGYTF
TRBJ2-5 . TRBV2 . TGTGCCAGCAGAGCCCGACTATTTTCTCAAGAGACCCAGTACTTC CASRARLFSQETQYF
TRBJ2-2 . TRBV15 TRBD1 TGTGCCACCAGCAGAGCCCTGGACAGGGGTCGAGTCACCGGGGAGCTGTTTTTT CATSRALDRGRVTGELFF
TRBJ2-7 . TRBV13 . TGTGCCAGCAGCCGCAGGGCCCCATACGAGCAGTACTTC CASSRRAPYEQYF
TRBJ1-1 . TRBV7-9 . TGTGCCAGCAGCGTAATGGAGTTAGTTGAAGCTTTCTTT CASSVMELVEAFF
TRBJ1-5 . TRBV19 . TGTGCCAGTAGTCGCCGTGAGGGGGTTGGCAGTCAGCCCCAGCATTTT CASSRREGVGSQPQHF
TRBJ2-5 . TRBV7-2 TRBD2 TGTGCCAGCAGCTCTTCTCTGCGGGGGGCCAGGGAGACCCAGTACTTC CASSSSLRGARETQYF
TRBJ1-2 . TRBV9 TRBD1 TGTGCCAGCAGCGCCAGACAGGGGTTTGGCTATGGCTACACCTTC CASSARQGFGYGYTF
TRBJ2-3 . TRBV2 . TGTGCCAGTAGATCCGCCCTACCTAGCACAGATACGCAGTATTTT CASRSALPSTDTQYF
TRBJ2-5 . TRBV5-1 . TGCGCCAGCAGCCCACCGGGATCCCAAGAGACCCAGTACTTC CASSPPGSQETQYF
TRBJ2-5 once TRBV5-1 . TGCGCCAGCAGCACGACGGCGGGACAAGAGACCCAGTACTTC CASSTTAGQETQYF